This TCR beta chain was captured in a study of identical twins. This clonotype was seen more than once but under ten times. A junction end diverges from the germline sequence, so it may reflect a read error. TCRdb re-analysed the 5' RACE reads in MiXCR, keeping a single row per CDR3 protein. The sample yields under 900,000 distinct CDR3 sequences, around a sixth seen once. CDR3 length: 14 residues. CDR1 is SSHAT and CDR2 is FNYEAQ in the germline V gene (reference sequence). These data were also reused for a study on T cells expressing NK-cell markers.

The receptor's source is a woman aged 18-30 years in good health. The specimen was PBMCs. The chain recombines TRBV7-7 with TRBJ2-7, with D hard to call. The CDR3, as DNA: TGTGCTAGCAGCTTAATGGCTTTTGGTGGCGAGCAGTACTTC. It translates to CASSLMAFGGEQYF.